This TCR beta chain derives from a study of blood T cell repertoires in COVID-19. For the study at large: Sources were T cells, B-cell-depleted T cells, or PBMCs; the material itself was cDNA or gDNA.

The germline CDR1 and CDR2 sequences are MDHEN and SYDVKM. V lost 6 bases and J lost 7, with 19 bases in between. The CDR3 covers 14 residues. Original handling: Estimates of nucleated cell counts were drawn from the amplification of reference gene primers. The data were produced by immunoSEQ multiplex PCR, yet TCRdb's version contains in-frame clones alone and is incomplete. V and J calls and clone size come straight from that table; D and trimming were deduced from the DNA. Here the sample spans about 23,000 clones, roughly 92% being singletons. Sequencing used peripheral blood. The rearrangement links TRBV28 to TRBJ2-7; a possible D gene is TRBD2 (7 bases). The clonotype originates from a woman aged 45 to 65 with active COVID-19. CDR3 residues: CASRPSGGRAEQYV. The CDR3 coding sequence is TGTGCCAGCAGACCCTCCGGGGGGCGCGCAGAGCAGTACGTC.